This paragraph covers one TCR beta chain sequence. Its antigen is undetermined. Naive CD8 isolation took CD45RO-negative cells positively selected for CCR7 and excluded terminally differentiated effector memory CD45RA+ cells. Each subset's genomic DNA was split evenly across several immunoSEQ plates. The repertoire was sequenced with immunoSEQ multiplex PCR; TCRdb's copy has only in-frame clones and lacks some. The sample records some 2.1 million clones, about 94% being singletons. The source of the sample is a study of shared clonotypes between healthy human individuals. Study-wide results and caveats: Four donors shared approximately 5% of their naive CD4 clonotypes.

The clonotype originates from a man between 18 and 35 years old in good health. Some clones in this sample may be carry-over from other donors' samples. Input material: naive CD8+ T cells from PBMCs.

CDR3 nucleotides: TGTGCCAGCAGTTTCGATTATAGCGAAATGCCCTCTTACGAGCAGTACTTC. Encoded protein: CASSFDYSEMPSYEQYF. The gene calls are TRBV28 and TRBJ2-7, with D possibly TRBD2 on 5 matching bases. Germline loops: CDR1 MDHEN, CDR2 SYDVKM. The CDR3 extends over 17 amino acids. With 3 bases removed from V and 4 bases from J, the gap between germline ends came to 22 bases.